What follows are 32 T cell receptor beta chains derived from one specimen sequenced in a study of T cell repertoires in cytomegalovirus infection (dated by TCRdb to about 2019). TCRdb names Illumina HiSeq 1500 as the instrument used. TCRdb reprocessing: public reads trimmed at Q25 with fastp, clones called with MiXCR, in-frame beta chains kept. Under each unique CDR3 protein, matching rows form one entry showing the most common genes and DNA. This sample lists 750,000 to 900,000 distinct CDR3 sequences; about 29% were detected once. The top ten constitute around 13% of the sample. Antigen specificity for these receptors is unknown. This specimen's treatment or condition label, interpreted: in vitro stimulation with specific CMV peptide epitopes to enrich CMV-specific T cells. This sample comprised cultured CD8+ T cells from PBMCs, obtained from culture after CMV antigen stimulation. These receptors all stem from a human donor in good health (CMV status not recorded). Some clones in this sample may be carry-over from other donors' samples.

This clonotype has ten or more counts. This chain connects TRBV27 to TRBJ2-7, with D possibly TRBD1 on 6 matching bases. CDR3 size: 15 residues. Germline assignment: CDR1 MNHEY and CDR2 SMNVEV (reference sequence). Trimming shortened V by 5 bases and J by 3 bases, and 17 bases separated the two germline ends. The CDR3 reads CASSPYRANIYEQYF. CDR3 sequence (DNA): TGTGCCAGCAGTCCCTACAGGGCTAACATCTACGAGCAGTACTTC.

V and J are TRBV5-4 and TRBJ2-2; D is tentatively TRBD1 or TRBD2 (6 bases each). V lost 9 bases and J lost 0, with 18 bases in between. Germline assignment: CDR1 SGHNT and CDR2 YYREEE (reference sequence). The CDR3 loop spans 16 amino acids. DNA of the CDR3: TGTGCCATCTCACCGAGAGGGGGGCCGAACACCGGGGAGCTGTTTTTT. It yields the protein CAISPRGGPNTGELFF.

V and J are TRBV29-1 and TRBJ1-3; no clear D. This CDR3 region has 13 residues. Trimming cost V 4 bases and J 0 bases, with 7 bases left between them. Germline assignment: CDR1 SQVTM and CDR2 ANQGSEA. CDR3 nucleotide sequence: TGCAGCGTTGGAGTTGACTCTGGAAACACCATATATTTT. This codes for CSVGVDSGNTIYF.

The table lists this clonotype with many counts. The CDR3 DNA sequence: TGTGCCAGCAGCCGAAGACCGGGACTAGCCGGAGATACGCAGTATTTT. Translation: CASSRRPGLAGDTQYF. The chain recombines TRBV7-8 with TRBJ2-3; 9 bases map to TRBD2. The ends lost 5 bases at V and 5 bases at J; junction bases unmatched: 11. The germline CDR1 and CDR2 sequences are SGHVS and FQNEAQ. CDR3 length: 16 amino acids.

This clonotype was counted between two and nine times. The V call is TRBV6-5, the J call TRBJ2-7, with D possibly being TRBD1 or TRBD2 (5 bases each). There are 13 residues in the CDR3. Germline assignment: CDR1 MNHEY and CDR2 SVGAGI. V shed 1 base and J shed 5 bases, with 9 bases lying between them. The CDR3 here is CASSYLRGDEQYV. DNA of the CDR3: TGTGCCAGCAGTTACTTACGAGGGGACGAGCAGTACGTC.

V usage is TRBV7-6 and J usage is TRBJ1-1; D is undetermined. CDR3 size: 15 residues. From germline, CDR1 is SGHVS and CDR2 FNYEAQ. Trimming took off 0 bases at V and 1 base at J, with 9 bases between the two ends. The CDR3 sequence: CASSLAPYANTEAFF. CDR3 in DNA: TGTGCCAGCAGCTTAGCGCCCTACGCGAACACTGAAGCTTTCTTT.

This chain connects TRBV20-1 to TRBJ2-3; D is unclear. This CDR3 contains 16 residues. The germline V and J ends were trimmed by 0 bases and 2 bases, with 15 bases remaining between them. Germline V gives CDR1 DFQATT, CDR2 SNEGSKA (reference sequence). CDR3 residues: CSARDYVGWDTDTQYF. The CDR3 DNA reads TGCAGTGCTAGAGATTACGTGGGGTGGGACACAGATACGCAGTATTTT.

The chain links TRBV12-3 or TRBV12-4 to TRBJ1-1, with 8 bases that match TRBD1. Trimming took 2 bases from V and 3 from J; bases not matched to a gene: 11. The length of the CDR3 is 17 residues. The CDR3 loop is CASSLSAGGEGDTEAFF. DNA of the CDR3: TGTGCCAGCAGTTTATCGGCAGGGGGCGAAGGGGACACTGAAGCTTTCTTT.

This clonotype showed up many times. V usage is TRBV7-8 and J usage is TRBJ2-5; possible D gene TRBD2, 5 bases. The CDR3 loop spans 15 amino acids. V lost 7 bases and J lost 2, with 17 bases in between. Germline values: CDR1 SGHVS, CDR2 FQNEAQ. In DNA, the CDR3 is TGTGCCAGCATCCCTCCGCGGACTCTTCAAGAGACCCAGTACTTC. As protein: CASIPPRTLQETQYF.

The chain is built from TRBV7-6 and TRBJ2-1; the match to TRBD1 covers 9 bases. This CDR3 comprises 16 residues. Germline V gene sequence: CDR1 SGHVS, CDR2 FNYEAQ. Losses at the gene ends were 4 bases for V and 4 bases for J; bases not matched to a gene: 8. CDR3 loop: CASSSKTGGFYNEQFF. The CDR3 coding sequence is TGTGCCAGCAGCTCCAAGACAGGGGGATTTTACAATGAGCAGTTCTTC.

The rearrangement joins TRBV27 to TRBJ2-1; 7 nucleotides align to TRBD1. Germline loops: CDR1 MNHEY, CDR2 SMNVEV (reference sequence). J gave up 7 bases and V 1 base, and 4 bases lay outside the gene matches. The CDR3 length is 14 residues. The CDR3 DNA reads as TGTGCCAGCAGTTTATTAGACAGGGCGAATGAGCAGTTCTTC. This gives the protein CASSLLDRANEQFF.

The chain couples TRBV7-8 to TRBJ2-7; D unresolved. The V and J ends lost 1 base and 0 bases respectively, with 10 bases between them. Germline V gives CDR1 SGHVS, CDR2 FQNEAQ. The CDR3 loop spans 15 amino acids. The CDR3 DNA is TGTGCCAGCAGCTTAGAGGTCAGTCCCTCCTACGAGCAGTACGTC. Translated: CASSLEVSPSYEQYV.

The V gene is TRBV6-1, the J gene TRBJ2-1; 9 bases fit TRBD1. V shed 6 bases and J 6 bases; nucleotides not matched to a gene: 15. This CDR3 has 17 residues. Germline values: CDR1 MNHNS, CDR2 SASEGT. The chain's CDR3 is CASSSMKRTGESNEQFF. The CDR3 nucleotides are TGTGCCAGCAGCTCGATGAAGAGGACAGGGGAATCCAATGAGCAGTTCTTC.

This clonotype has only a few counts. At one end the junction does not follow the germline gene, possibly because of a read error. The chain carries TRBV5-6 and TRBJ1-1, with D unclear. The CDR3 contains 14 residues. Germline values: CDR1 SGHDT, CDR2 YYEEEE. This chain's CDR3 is CTSSHSRDNTEAFF. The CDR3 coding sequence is TGTACCAGCAGCCATTCAAGGGATAACACTGAAGCTTTCTTT.

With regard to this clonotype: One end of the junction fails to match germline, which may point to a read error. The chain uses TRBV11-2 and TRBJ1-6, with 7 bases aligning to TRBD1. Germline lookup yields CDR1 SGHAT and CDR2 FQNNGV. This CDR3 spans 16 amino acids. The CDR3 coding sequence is TGTGCCAGCAGCCGATGGGACAGAGATTATAATTCACTCCTCCACTTT. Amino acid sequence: CASSRWDRDYNSLLHF.

Here the CDR3 reads CASSGIGGLGERSNGYTF. The DNA for the CDR3 is TGTGCCAGCAGCGGCATCGGGGGGCTTGGGGAACGGTCAAATGGCTACACCTTC. The chain couples TRBV7-9 to TRBJ1-2, with D possibly being TRBD1 (6 bases). Germline loops: CDR1 SEHNR, CDR2 FQNEAQ (reference sequence). The V and J ends lost 5 bases and 6 bases respectively, with 28 bases between them. The CDR3 length is 18 residues. Full variable domain (outside the CDR3, taken from reference TRBV7-9 and TRBJ1-2): DTGVSQNPRHKITKRGQNVTFRCDPISEHNRLYWYRQTLGQGPEFLTYFQNEAQLEKSRLLSDRFSAERPKGSFSTLEIQRTEQGDSAMYLCASSGIGGLGERSNGYTFGSGTRLTVV.

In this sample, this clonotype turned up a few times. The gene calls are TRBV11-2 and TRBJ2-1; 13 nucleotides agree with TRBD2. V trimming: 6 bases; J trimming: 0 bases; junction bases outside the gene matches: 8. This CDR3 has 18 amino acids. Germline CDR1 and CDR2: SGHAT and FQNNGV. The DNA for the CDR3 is TGTGCCAGCAGTGGACTAGCGGGGGACTTAAGCTCCTACAATGAGCAGTTCTTC. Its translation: CASSGLAGDLSSYNEQFF. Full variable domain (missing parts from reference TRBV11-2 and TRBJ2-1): EAGVAQSPRYKIIEKRQSVAFWCNPISGHATLYWYQQILGQGPKLLIQFQNNGVVDDSQLPKDRFSAERLKGVDSTLKIQPAKLEDSAVYLCASSGLAGDLSSYNEQFFGPGTRLTVL.

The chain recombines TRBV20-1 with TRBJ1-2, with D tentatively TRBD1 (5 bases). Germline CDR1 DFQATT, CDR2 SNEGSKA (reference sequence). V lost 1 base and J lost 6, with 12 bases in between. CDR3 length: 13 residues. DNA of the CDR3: TGCAGTGCTAGAGTTCCGGGGGAGGATGGCTACACCTTC. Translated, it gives CSARVPGEDGYTF.

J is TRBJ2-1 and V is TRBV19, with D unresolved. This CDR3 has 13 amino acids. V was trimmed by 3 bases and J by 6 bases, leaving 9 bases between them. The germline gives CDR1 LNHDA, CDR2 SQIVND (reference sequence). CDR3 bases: TGTGCCAGTAGTATTGTAGATTTCAATGAGCAGTTCTTC. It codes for CASSIVDFNEQFF.

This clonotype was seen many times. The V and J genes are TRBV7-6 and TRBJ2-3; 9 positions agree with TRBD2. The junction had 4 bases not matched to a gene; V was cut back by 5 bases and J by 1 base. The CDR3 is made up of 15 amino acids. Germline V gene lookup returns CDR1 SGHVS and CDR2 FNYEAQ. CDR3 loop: CASSPRTSGTDTQYF. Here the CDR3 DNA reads TGTGCCAGCAGCCCGAGGACTAGCGGCACAGATACGCAGTATTTT.

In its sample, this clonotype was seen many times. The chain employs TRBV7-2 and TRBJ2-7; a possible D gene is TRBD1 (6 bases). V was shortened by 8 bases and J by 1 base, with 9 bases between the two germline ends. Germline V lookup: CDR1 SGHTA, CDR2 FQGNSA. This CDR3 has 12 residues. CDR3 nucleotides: TGTGCCAGCCGAGGACAGTCCTACGAGCAGTACTTC. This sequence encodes CASRGQSYEQYF. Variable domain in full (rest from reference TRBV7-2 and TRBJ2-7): GAGVSQSPSNKVTEKGKDVELRCDPISGHTALYWYRQSLGQGLEFLIYFQGNSAPDKSGLPSDRFSAERTGGSVSTLTIQRTQQEDSAVYLCASRGQSYEQYFGPGTRLTVT.

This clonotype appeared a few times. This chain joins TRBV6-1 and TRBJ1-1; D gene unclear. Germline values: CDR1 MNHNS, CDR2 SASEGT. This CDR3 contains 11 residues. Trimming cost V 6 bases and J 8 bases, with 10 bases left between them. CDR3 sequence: CASSFAREAFF. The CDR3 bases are TGTGCCAGCAGCTTCGCTAGAGAAGCTTTCTTT.

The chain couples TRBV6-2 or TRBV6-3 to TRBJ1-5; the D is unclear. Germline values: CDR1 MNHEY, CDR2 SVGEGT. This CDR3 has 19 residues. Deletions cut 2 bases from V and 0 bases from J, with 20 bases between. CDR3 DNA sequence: TGTGCCAGCAGTTACCCCTCTGGAATGGGGTACCATAGCAATCAGCCCCAGCATTTT. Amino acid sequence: CASSYPSGMGYHSNQPQHF.

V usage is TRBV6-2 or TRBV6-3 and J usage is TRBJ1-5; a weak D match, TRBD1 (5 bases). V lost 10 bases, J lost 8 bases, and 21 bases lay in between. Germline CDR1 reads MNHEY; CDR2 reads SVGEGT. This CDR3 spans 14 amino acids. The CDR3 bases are TGTGCCACCGTTGACGGGTTTAGGGGCGAGCCCCAGCATTTT. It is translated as CATVDGFRGEPQHF.

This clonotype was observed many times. CDR3 amino acids: CASTGGGSETQYF. The CDR3 DNA reads TGTGCCAGCACTGGCGGAGGGTCCGAGACCCAGTACTTC. The V gene is TRBV7-8, the J gene TRBJ2-5; tentative D call: TRBD2 (6 bases). This CDR3 has 13 amino acids. Looked up from germline, CDR1 is SGHVS and CDR2 is FQNEAQ. The ends were cut back, 7 bases at V and 5 bases at J, with 14 bases in the middle.

CDR3 loop: CASKKTGYSYEQYF. CDR3 nucleotides: TGTGCCAGCAAGAAAACAGGGTACTCCTACGAGCAGTACTTC. V gene TRBV28 combines with J gene TRBJ2-7; D is perhaps TRBD1 (6 bases). Trimming stripped 7 bases from V and 0 bases from J, with 13 bases between. The germline V gene has CDR1 MDHEN and CDR2 SYDVKM. There are 14 residues in the CDR3.

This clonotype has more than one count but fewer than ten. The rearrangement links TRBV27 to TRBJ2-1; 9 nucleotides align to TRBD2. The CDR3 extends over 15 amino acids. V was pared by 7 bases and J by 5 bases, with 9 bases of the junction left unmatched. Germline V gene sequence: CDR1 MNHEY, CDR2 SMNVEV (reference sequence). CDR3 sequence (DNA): TGTGCCAGCAAAGATTGGGTAGCGGGGGACAATGAGCAGTTCTTC. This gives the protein CASKDWVAGDNEQFF.

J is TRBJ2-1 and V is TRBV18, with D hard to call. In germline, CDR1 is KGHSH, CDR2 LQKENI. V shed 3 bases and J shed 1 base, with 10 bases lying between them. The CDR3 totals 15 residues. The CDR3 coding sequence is TGTGCCAGCTCACCTGGCGCCGTTTCCTACAATGAGCAGTTCTTC. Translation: CASSPGAVSYNEQFF.

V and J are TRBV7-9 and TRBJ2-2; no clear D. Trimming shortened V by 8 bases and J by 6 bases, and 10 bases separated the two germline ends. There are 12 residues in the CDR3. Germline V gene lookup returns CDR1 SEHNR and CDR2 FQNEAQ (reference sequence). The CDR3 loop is CASFRSSGELFF. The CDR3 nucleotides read TGTGCCAGCTTTAGGTCGTCCGGGGAGCTGTTTTTT.

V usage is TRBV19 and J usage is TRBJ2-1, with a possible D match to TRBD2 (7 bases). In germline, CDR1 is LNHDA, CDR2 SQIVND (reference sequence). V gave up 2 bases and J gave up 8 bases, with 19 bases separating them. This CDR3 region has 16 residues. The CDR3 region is CASSIRGGGTKDEQFF. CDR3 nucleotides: TGTGCCAGTAGTATACGAGGGGGGGGCACTAAAGATGAGCAGTTCTTC. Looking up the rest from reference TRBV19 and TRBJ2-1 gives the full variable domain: DGGITQSPKYLFRKEGQNVTLSCEQNLNHDAMYWYRQDPGQGLRLIYYSQIVNDFQKGDIAEGYSVSREKKESFPLTVTSAQKNPTAFYLCASSIRGGGTKDEQFFGPGTRLTVL.

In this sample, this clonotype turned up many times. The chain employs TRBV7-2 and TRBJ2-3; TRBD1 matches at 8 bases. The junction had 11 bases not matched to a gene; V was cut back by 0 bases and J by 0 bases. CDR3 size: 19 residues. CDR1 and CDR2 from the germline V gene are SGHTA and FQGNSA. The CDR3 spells CASSLAGQGTGSSTDTQYF. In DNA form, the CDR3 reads TGTGCCAGCAGCTTAGCGGGCCAGGGGACAGGAAGTAGCACAGATACGCAGTATTTT.

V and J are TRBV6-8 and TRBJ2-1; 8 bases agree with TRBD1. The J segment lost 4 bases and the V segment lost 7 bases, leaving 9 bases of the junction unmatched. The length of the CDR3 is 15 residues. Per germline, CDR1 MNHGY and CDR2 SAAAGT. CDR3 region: CASTDWQGAYNEQFF. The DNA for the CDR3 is TGTGCCAGCACCGATTGGCAGGGGGCTTACAATGAGCAGTTCTTC.